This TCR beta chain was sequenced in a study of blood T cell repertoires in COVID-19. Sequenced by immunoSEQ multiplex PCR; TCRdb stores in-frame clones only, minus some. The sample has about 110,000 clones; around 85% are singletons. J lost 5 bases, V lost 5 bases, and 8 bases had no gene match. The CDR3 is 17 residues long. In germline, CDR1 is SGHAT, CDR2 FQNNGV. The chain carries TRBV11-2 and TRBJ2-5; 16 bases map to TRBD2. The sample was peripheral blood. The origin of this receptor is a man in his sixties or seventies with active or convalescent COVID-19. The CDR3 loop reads CASSQGTSGRAFETQYF. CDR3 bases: TGTGCCAGCAGCCAAGGGACTAGCGGGAGGGCCTTTGAGACCCAGTACTTC.